These T cell receptor beta chains were read from a single sample in a study of shared clonotypes between healthy human individuals. Generated by immunoSEQ multiplex PCR, the TCRdb table keeps only in-frame clones and is missing some. The data contain more than 2 million clones, about 95% of them singletons. Sequenced sample: naive CD8+ T cells sorted from blood. These receptors originate from a man younger than 35 in good health. Each CDR3 is given with its conserved first and last residue. The D gene is left open where the match is weak. Only some rows state a clone size, as once, few, many or a class for expanded clones.

CDR3 protein: CASSWRSGQETQYF; CDR3 DNA: TGTGCCAGCAGCTGGCGATCGGGTCAAGAGACCCAGTACTTC; J gene: TRBJ2-5; V gene: TRBV7-9; D gene: .; clone size: .
CDR3 protein: CASSTETVSATNEKLFF; CDR3 DNA: TGTGCCAGTAGTACCGAAACAGTGTCGGCAACTAATGAAAAACTGTTTTTT; J gene: TRBJ1-4; V gene: TRBV19; D gene: .; clone size: .
CDR3 protein: CASSESAITSTDTQYF; CDR3 DNA: TGCGCCAGCAGCGAGTCTGCGATAACTAGCACAGATACGCAGTATTTT; J gene: TRBJ2-3; V gene: TRBV10-1; D gene: .; clone size: .
CDR3 protein: CASSFGQGLIDGYTF; CDR3 DNA: TGTGCCAGCAGCTTTGGACAGGGGCTTATCGATGGCTACACCTTC; J gene: TRBJ1-2; V gene: TRBV7-9; D gene: TRBD1; clone size: .
CDR3 protein: CASSLRGVSYEQYF; CDR3 DNA: TGTGCCAGCAGTTTGCGGGGGGTGTCTTACGAGCAGTACTTC; J gene: TRBJ2-7; V gene: TRBV28; D gene: TRBD2; clone size: .
CDR3 protein: CASSDTGGWQPQHF; CDR3 DNA: TGTGCCAGCAGTGACACAGGGGGCTGGCAGCCCCAGCATTTT; J gene: TRBJ1-5; V gene: TRBV2; D gene: TRBD1; clone size: few
CDR3 protein: CASTHGGTDYEQYF; CDR3 DNA: TGTGCCAGCACTCATGGGGGAACGGACTACGAGCAGTACTTC; J gene: TRBJ2-7; V gene: TRBV5-6; D gene: .; clone size: .
CDR3 protein: CASSVTSGRAGNEQFF; CDR3 DNA: TGTGCCAGCAGCGTGACTAGCGGGAGGGCCGGCAATGAGCAGTTCTTC; J gene: TRBJ2-1; V gene: TRBV9; D gene: TRBD2; clone size: .
CDR3 protein: CASSQDQGRGQGETQYF; CDR3 DNA: TGCGCCAGCAGCCAAGATCAAGGCAGGGGGCAGGGAGAGACCCAGTACTTC; J gene: TRBJ2-5; V gene: TRBV4-3; D gene: TRBD1; clone size: .
CDR3 protein: CAWTRGGSTDTQYF; CDR3 DNA: TGTGCCTGGACGAGAGGCGGTAGCACAGATACGCAGTATTTT; J gene: TRBJ2-3; V gene: TRBV30; D gene: .; clone size: .
CDR3 protein: CASSPSSERYEQYF; CDR3 DNA: TGTGCCAGCAGCCCCTCCAGCGAGAGGTACGAGCAGTACTTC; J gene: TRBJ2-7; V gene: TRBV13; D gene: .; clone size: .
CDR3 protein: CASSRLEGELFF; CDR3 DNA: TGCGCCAGCAGCCGCTTGGAAGGGGAGCTGTTTTTT; J gene: TRBJ2-2; V gene: TRBV4-3; D gene: .; clone size: once
CDR3 protein: CASSPPTGLETQYF; CDR3 DNA: TGTGCCAGCAGCCCACCGACAGGGCTGGAGACCCAGTACTTC; J gene: TRBJ2-5; V gene: TRBV7-9; D gene: TRBD1; clone size: once
CDR3 protein: CASSRVARVGLGPYNEQFF; CDR3 DNA: TGCGCCAGCAGCAGAGTTGCCCGTGTTGGACTAGGGCCTTACAATGAGCAGTTCTTC; J gene: TRBJ2-1; V gene: TRBV4-3; D gene: TRBD2; clone size: .
CDR3 protein: CASSIAGDRVAFF; CDR3 DNA: TGTGCCAGTAGTATAGCCGGGGACAGGGTCGCTTTCTTT; J gene: TRBJ1-1; V gene: TRBV19; D gene: TRBD1; clone size: .
CDR3 protein: CASSWTGNYGYTF; CDR3 DNA: TGTGCCAGCAGCTGGACAGGGAACTATGGCTACACCTTC; J gene: TRBJ1-2; V gene: TRBV13; D gene: TRBD1; clone size: .
CDR3 protein: CASRQGGSTDTQYF; CDR3 DNA: TGTGCCAGCAGGCAGGGGGGCAGCACAGATACGCAGTATTTT; J gene: TRBJ2-3; V gene: TRBV7-9; D gene: .; clone size: .
CDR3 protein: CASSAVVEGILSYEQYF; CDR3 DNA: TGTGCCAGCAGTGCGGTGGTTGAGGGAATATTATCCTACGAGCAGTACTTC; J gene: TRBJ2-7; V gene: TRBV2; D gene: .; clone size: once
CDR3 protein: CASSEEGNGEQYF; CDR3 DNA: TGTGCCAGCAGTGAGGAAGGGAACGGTGAGCAGTACTTC; J gene: TRBJ2-7; V gene: TRBV6-1; D gene: .; clone size: .
CDR3 protein: CASSAGDSLNEKLFF; CDR3 DNA: TGTGCCAGCAGCGCTGGGGACAGCCTAAATGAAAAACTGTTTTTT; J gene: TRBJ1-4; V gene: TRBV5-6; D gene: TRBD1; clone size: .
CDR3 protein: CASSWGSGNTIYF; CDR3 DNA: TGTGCCAGCAGCTGGGGTAGTGGAAACACCATATATTTT; J gene: TRBJ1-3; V gene: TRBV5-4; D gene: .; clone size: .
CDR3 protein: CASSSAGPYLNYGYTF; CDR3 DNA: TGTGCCAGCAGTTCCGCGGGGCCTTACCTTAACTATGGCTACACCTTC; J gene: TRBJ1-2; V gene: TRBV27; D gene: .; clone size: .
CDR3 protein: CASSLAGGAEEQFF; CDR3 DNA: TGTGCCAGCAGCCTAGCGGGGGGGGCAGAAGAGCAGTTCTTC; J gene: TRBJ2-1; V gene: TRBV11-1; D gene: TRBD2; clone size: .
CDR3 protein: CSVRSGQYNEQFF; CDR3 DNA: TGCAGCGTTAGATCGGGACAGTACAATGAGCAGTTCTTC; J gene: TRBJ2-1; V gene: TRBV29-1; D gene: TRBD1; clone size: .
CDR3 protein: CASSSRDRDYEQYF; CDR3 DNA: TGTGCCAGCAGTTCACGGGACAGAGACTACGAGCAGTACTTC; J gene: TRBJ2-7; V gene: TRBV6-5; D gene: TRBD1; clone size: .